A single sample is the source of the 5 T cell receptor beta chains below, sequenced in a study of blood T cell repertoires in COVID-19. Profiled with immunoSEQ multiplex PCR; TCRdb holds only in-frame clones, not every one. The sample holds under 150,000 clones, approximately 80% seen once. Sequencing input: peripheral blood. All receptors come from a woman aged 80 or older with acute or convalescent COVID-19.

In its sample, this clone was seen once. V gene TRBV5-4 combines with J gene TRBJ2-7; TRBD1 matches 11 bases. Trimming at V came to 3 bases and at J to 4 bases, leaving 3 bases not matched to a gene. CDR1 SGHNT and CDR2 YYREEE come from the germline V gene (reference sequence). CDR3 size: 14 residues. CDR3 in DNA: TGTGCCAGCAGCTCCCGGGACAGGGGGTACGAGCAGTACTTC. Amino acids: CASSSRDRGYEQYF.

This clone has only a few counts. V and J are TRBV7-8 and TRBJ2-7; D may be TRBD1 (5 bases). Germline CDR1 reads SGHVS; CDR2 reads FQNEAQ. V lost 1 base, J lost 5 bases, and 12 bases lay in between. CDR3 length: 14 amino acids. This chain's CDR3 is CASSLGGSWDEQYF. CDR3 coding DNA: TGTGCCAGCAGCTTAGGGGGCTCTTGGGACGAGCAGTACTTC.

The chain recombines TRBV9 with TRBJ1-3; tentative D call: TRBD1 (6 bases). Between the trimmed V and J ends, which lost 4 bases and 0 bases, there was a span of 14 bases. The CDR3 length is 16 residues. Germline V gene lookup returns CDR1 SGDLS and CDR2 YYNGEE. Written as DNA, the CDR3 is TGTGCCAGCAGCCCCCGACAGGACTTCTCTGGAAACACCATATATTTT. It codes for CASSPRQDFSGNTIYF.

The sample holds a few counts of this clone. V and J are TRBV13 and TRBJ2-3; TRBD2 aligns across 16 bases. This CDR3 comprises 18 residues. V was clipped by 6 bases and J by 4 bases; unmatched bases: 10. Germline V gene data show CDR1 as PRHDT and CDR2 as FYEKMQ (reference sequence). CDR3 sequence: CASSPPGLAGGLSDTQYF. The CDR3 bases are TGTGCCAGCAGTCCACCGGGACTAGCGGGGGGGCTATCAGATACGCAGTATTTT.

This chain uses TRBV6-5 with TRBJ2-7; D gene ambiguous. The length of the CDR3 is 11 residues. CDR1 and CDR2 from the germline V gene are MNHEY and SVGAGI. V was clipped by 7 bases and J by 3 bases, with 7 bases between them. CDR3 coding DNA: TGTGCCAGCAACATAAACTACGAGCAGTACTTC. Translation gives CASNINYEQYF.